The sequence of this T cell receptor beta chain was determined in a study of cytomegalovirus exposure and HLA in healthy donors. As for the study in general: It was reported in a later analysis that the 90 to 150 validation repertoires used the same platform as the 550 to 850 first-cohort repertoires. Regarding the study as a whole: The listing of fewer than 200 TCR beta chains classed them as cytomegalovirus-associated.

Only one count was recorded for this clone. Its antigen is unidentified. The repertoire was sequenced with immunoSEQ multiplex PCR; TCRdb's copy has only in-frame clones and lacks some. The table includes about 150,000 clones, 70% to 90% detected once. Among the 120 subjects of the validation cohort, separate from the roughly 730-subject first cohort, were the donors. The TCR sequence derives from a man younger than 30 in good health and CMV-seropositive. Sequencing used PBMCs.

The CDR3 nucleotides read TGTGCCAGCAGCCCCCGGGGCCAGGGGGGCACCGGGGAGCTGTTTTTT. Protein sequence: CASSPRGQGGTGELFF. The chain joins TRBV11-3 to TRBJ2-2; D possibly corresponds to TRBD1 (7 bases). The CDR3 is 16 amino acids. Germline-derived CDR1 and CDR2 are SGHNT and YENEEA. V lost 5 bases and J 4 bases, leaving 17 bases between the germline ends.